The clone carrying this T cell receptor beta chain appeared a few times. Under the authors' procedure: For nucleated cells, counts were estimated from reference gene primer amplification. Repertoires were generated with immunoSEQ multiplex PCR, while TCRdb's copy carries only in-frame clones and drops some. D and trimming were read from the DNA, whereas the V and J calls and clone size are those reported in that table. This table holds around 190,000 clones, roughly three quarters found once. The CDR3 loop spans 11 amino acids. Trimming at V came to 6 bases and at J to 10 bases, leaving 3 bases not matched to a gene. The germline V gene encodes CDR1 MNHEY and CDR2 SVGAGI. The data originate from a study of blood T cell repertoires in COVID-19. At the level of the study: Material from acute and convalescent COVID-19 was sourced from the United States, Italy and Spain. PBMCs, B-cell-depleted T cells, or T cells provided the cDNA or gDNA that made up the material.

Patients from Seattle were sampled longitudinally, starting during active infection. The sequence was obtained from a woman in her thirties or forties with COVID-19, enrolled during active disease. The sample was peripheral blood. The chain recombines TRBV6-5 with TRBJ1-1, with TRBD1 matching 9 bases. The CDR3 DNA reads as TGTGCCAGCAGGGACAGGGGAGCAGCTTTCTTT. Encoded protein: CASRDRGAAFF.